This paragraph reports one T cell receptor (beta chain). TCRdb keeps only in-frame clones here, not all; method: immunoSEQ multiplex PCR. Of around 50,000 clones in the sample, 95% are singletons; the top ten hold about 2.4%. This entry belongs to a study of control samples from healthy donors and cancer patients. Trimming took 2 bases from V and 0 from J; bases not matched to a gene: 4. CDR3 length: 16 residues. Germline-derived CDR1 and CDR2 are SGHRS and YFSETQ. The sequenced sample was blood. The receptor's source is a man aged 30 to 45 in good health. V and J are TRBV5-1 and TRBJ2-2; 7 bases map to TRBD2. CDR3 protein: CASSLKSGANTGELFF. The CDR3 nucleotides read TGCGCCAGCAGCTTAAAAAGCGGGGCGAACACCGGGGAGCTGTTTTTT. The complete variable domain, with remaining parts taken from reference TRBV5-1 and TRBJ2-2, reads KAGVTQTPRYLIKTRGQQVTLSCSPISGHRSVSWYQQTPGQGLQFLFEYFSETQRNKGNFPGRFSGRQFSNSRSEMNVSTLELGDSALYLCASSLKSGANTGELFFGEGSRLTVL.